Listed here are 28 T cell receptor beta chains from one sample, sequenced in a study of beta chain features in type 1 diabetes. Findings and limits, study-wide: There was a moderate but significant shortening of TCRB CDR3s in all four CD4+ subsets of Type 1 diabetes patients.

The antigens for these receptors are not known. TCRB transcripts that were expressed got sequenced, as all of the isolated RNA had been reverse transcribed. Using immunoSEQ multiplex PCR, the repertoire was profiled, and TCRdb retains in-frame clones only, with some absent. In the table there are about 660,000 clones, roughly an eighth of which are singletons. The sample consisted of naive CD4+ T cells from blood. Every receptor here comes from a man younger than 35 with type 1 diabetes.

This clone occurred a few times. The gene calls are TRBV7-9 and TRBJ2-7, with 8 bases matching TRBD1. CDR1 and CDR2 (germline): SEHNR, FQNEAQ (reference sequence). This CDR3 spans 14 amino acids. The V segment lost 1 base and the J segment 3 bases; nucleotides outside the gene matches: 2. The CDR3 DNA is TGTGCCAGCAGCTTAGGGGGGACAGGCTACGAGCAGTACTTC. It codes for CASSLGGTGYEQYF.

This clone occurred a few times. This chain joins TRBV4-3 and TRBJ1-2; perhaps TRBD1 as D (5 bases). The germline V gene encodes CDR1 LGHNA and CDR2 YSLEER. The CDR3 sequence is 15 residues long. Between the trimmed V and J ends, which lost 0 bases and 0 bases, there was a span of 8 bases. The chain's CDR3 is CASSQDGAANYGYTF. The CDR3 nucleotides are TGCGCCAGCAGCCAAGATGGGGCAGCTAACTATGGCTACACCTTC.

V usage is TRBV7-9 and J usage is TRBJ1-2; TRBD1 agrees at 10 bases. The junction had 8 bases not matched to a gene; V was cut back by 3 bases and J by 7 bases. The CDR3 totals 15 residues. Germline values: CDR1 SEHNR, CDR2 FQNEAQ (reference sequence). This chain's CDR3 is CASSFRDRGLGGYTF. The CDR3 DNA reads TGTGCCAGCAGCTTCCGGGACAGGGGCCTTGGTGGCTACACCTTC. Based on the CDR3 plus reference TRBV7-9 and TRBJ1-2, the full variable domain is DTGVSQNPRHKITKRGQNVTFRCDPISEHNRLYWYRQTLGQGPEFLTYFQNEAQLEKSRLLSDRFSAERPKGSFSTLEIQRTEQGDSAMYLCASSFRDRGLGGYTFGSGTRLTVV.

The rearrangement uses TRBV9 and TRBJ1-1; no clear D. The CDR3 consists of 15 residues. The germline V gene has CDR1 SGDLS and CDR2 YYNGEE. V lost 0 bases and J 0 bases, leaving 9 bases between the germline ends. The CDR3 DNA sequence: TGTGCCAGCAGCGTAGTAGGGCGAATGAACACTGAAGCTTTCTTT. It yields the protein CASSVVGRMNTEAFF.

This clone was picked up a small number of times. V usage is TRBV10-3 and J usage is TRBJ1-6; TRBD1 is a possible D gene (5 bases). Trimming removed 6 bases from V and 9 bases from J, with 12 bases in between. The germline V gene has CDR1 ENHRY and CDR2 SYGVKD. This CDR3 region has 13 residues. The DNA of the CDR3 is TGTGCCATCAGGCTCGACAGTTCTTCACCCCTCCACTTT. It specifies CAIRLDSSSPLHF.

The chain carries TRBV5-4 and TRBJ2-1; perhaps TRBD2 as D (5 bases). V lost 4 bases to trimming and J lost 4 bases, with 12 bases between them. Looked up from germline, CDR1 is SGHNT and CDR2 is YYREEE (reference sequence). The CDR3 sequence is 14 residues long. CDR3 residues: CASSQVAYYNEQFF. The CDR3 nucleotides are TGTGCCAGCAGCCAAGTAGCGTATTACAATGAGCAGTTCTTC.

The V and J genes are TRBV5-1 and TRBJ2-1, with D unresolved. The V end lost 4 bases, the J end lost 0 bases, and 11 bases lay between the germline ends. The V gene's germline CDR1 is SGHRS and CDR2 YFSETQ. CDR3 length: 15 amino acids. CDR3 sequence reads: CASSTDRSSYNEQFF. The CDR3 region has the DNA TGCGCCAGCAGCACCGACCGGAGCTCCTACAATGAGCAGTTCTTC.

In this sample, this clone turned up a few times. This chain links TRBV4-1 with TRBJ1-4; 8 bases are a match to TRBD1. The CDR3 is 15 residues long. Germline V CDR1 and CDR2: MGHRA, YSYEKL. Trimming at V came to 3 bases and at J to 8 bases, leaving 8 bases not matched to a gene. The CDR3 nucleotides are TGCGCCAGCAGCCAGTGGACAGGGCCGACAGAAAAACTGTTTTTT. It is translated as CASSQWTGPTEKLFF.

The V call is TRBV30, the J call TRBJ2-7; D is perhaps TRBD1 or TRBD2 (5 bases each). Germline lookup yields CDR1 GTSNPN and CDR2 SVGIG (reference sequence). V was clipped by 0 bases and J by 6 bases, with 12 bases between them. This CDR3 is 13 amino acids long. CDR3 sequence: CAWSVRGSTEQYF. The CDR3 bases are TGTGCCTGGAGTGTACGGGGCTCTACCGAGCAGTACTTC.

This clone was seen a few times. The chain uses TRBV28 and TRBJ2-3; TRBD2 agrees at 10 bases. With 8 bases clipped from V and 0 bases from J, the junction kept 5 bases outside the gene matches. This CDR3 has 15 amino acids. Germline-derived CDR1 and CDR2 are MDHEN and SYDVKM. CDR3 DNA sequence: TGTGCCAGCGGGACTAGCGAGTATAGCACAGATACGCAGTATTTT. Protein: CASGTSEYSTDTQYF.

This clone was seen more than once but under ten times. The V and J genes are TRBV25-1 and TRBJ2-7; 11 positions agree with TRBD1. Trimming cost V 4 bases and J 4 bases; bases outside gene matches: 12. The CDR3 has 17 residues. CDR1 MGHDK and CDR2 SYGVNS come from the germline V gene. CDR3 bases: TGTGCCAGCAGTGCTCAAGGTCGGGACAGGGGGTTGTACGAGCAGTACTTC. Translation gives CASSAQGRDRGLYEQYF.

There are a few counts of this clone. This chain uses TRBV30 with TRBJ2-2; D not resolved. V was clipped by 2 bases and J by 6 bases, with 16 bases between them. CDR1 and CDR2 from the germline V gene are GTSNPN and SVGIG (reference sequence). CDR3 length: 15 residues. The CDR3 sequence is CAWSIPGPSPGELFF. CDR3 coding DNA: TGTGCCTGGAGTATCCCTGGGCCCAGTCCCGGGGAGCTGTTTTTT.

This chain joins TRBV25-1 and TRBJ1-2, with D possibly TRBD1 on 6 matching bases. Germline CDR1 reads MGHDK; CDR2 reads SYGVNS. The V end lost 5 bases, the J end lost 5 bases, and 9 bases lay between the germline ends. The CDR3 spans 12 residues. The CDR3: CASSIGGYGYTF. The CDR3 region has the DNA TGTGCCAGCAGTATAGGGGGGTATGGCTACACCTTC.

This clone has a handful of counts. V usage is TRBV1 and J usage is TRBJ2-3; the table's D call, TRBD2, was not checked against the DNA. TRBV1 is a pseudogene locus. The CDR3 length is 14 residues. Here the CDR3 DNA reads TGCACCAGCAGCAAAGGGGACTCCACAGATACGCAGTATTTT. Translating it yields CTSSKGDSTDTQYF.

V gene TRBV2 combines with J gene TRBJ1-1, with D perhaps matching TRBD1 (5 bases). Per the germline V gene, CDR1 is SNHLY and CDR2 is FYNNEI. V was trimmed by 9 bases and J by 0 bases, leaving 14 bases between them. The CDR3 is 14 residues long. The CDR3: CASNRDGLNTEAFF. The CDR3 nucleotides read TGTGCCAGTAACCGGGACGGTCTGAACACTGAAGCTTTCTTT. The full variable domain, its missing parts supplied by reference TRBV2 and TRBJ1-1, is EPEVTQTPSHQVTQMGQEVILRCVPISNHLYFYWYRQILGQKVEFLVSFYNNEISEKSEIFDDQFSVERPDGSNFTLKIRSTKLEDSAMYFCASNRDGLNTEAFFGQGTRLTVV.

The rearrangement uses TRBV29-1 and TRBJ2-4; no clear D gene. Trimming removed 8 bases from V and 7 bases from J, with 12 bases in between. Germline-derived CDR1 and CDR2 are SQVTM and ANQGSEA. The CDR3 runs 11 residues. The CDR3 reads CSFVQGNIQYF. The CDR3 nucleotides read TGCAGCTTTGTGCAAGGGAACATTCAGTACTTC.

This clone was observed a few times. V is TRBV7-3 and J is TRBJ1-3; 7 bases line up with TRBD1. V lost 5 bases to trimming and J lost 4 bases; unmatched junction nucleotides: 5. This CDR3 spans 14 amino acids. The V gene's germline CDR1 is SGHTA and CDR2 FQGTGA. The CDR3 coding sequence is TGTGCCAGCAGCCCGACAGGGCTCGGAAACACCATATATTTT. It encodes CASSPTGLGNTIYF.

This clone was found a few times. The gene calls are TRBV6-6 and TRBJ2-5, with D possibly called TRBD1 or TRBD2 (6 bases each). The CDR3 has 15 amino acids. Germline V gives CDR1 MNHNY, CDR2 SVGAGI (reference sequence). V lost 6 bases, J lost 7 bases, and 21 bases lay in between. Here the CDR3 DNA reads TGTGCCAGCAGCCCCCCCGGACGGGGGCTGGGGACCCAGTACTTC. It codes for CASSPPGRGLGTQYF.

The V gene is TRBV5-8, the J gene TRBJ2-3; D is unclear. CDR3 size: 12 residues. Trimming stripped 0 bases from V and 5 bases from J, with 4 bases between. Germline CDR1 is SGHTS and CDR2 is YDEGEE. CDR3 residues: CASSLVRDTQYF. CDR3 sequence (DNA): TGTGCCAGCAGCTTGGTTCGAGATACGCAGTATTTT.

Turning to this clone: The identical CDR3 is also encoded by other nucleotide sequences in the sample. This chain links TRBV5-1 with TRBJ1-2, with 7 bases fitting TRBD1. Germline CDR1 is SGHRS and CDR2 is YFSETQ. The trim removed 1 base at V and 2 bases at J, leaving 2 bases unmatched. The CDR3 contains 14 residues. In DNA, the CDR3 is TGCGCCAGCAGCTTGCAGGACAGGAACTATGGCTACACCTTC. It encodes CASSLQDRNYGYTF. The entire variable domain, with the rest obtained from reference TRBV5-1 and TRBJ1-2, is as follows: KAGVTQTPRYLIKTRGQQVTLSCSPISGHRSVSWYQQTPGQGLQFLFEYFSETQRNKGNFPGRFSGRQFSNSRSEMNVSTLELGDSALYLCASSLQDRNYGYTFGSGTRLTVV.

A word on this clone: The same CDR3 also results from other DNA sequences found in this sample. The V call is TRBV9, the J call TRBJ2-5; D gene unclear. The germline gives CDR1 SGDLS, CDR2 YYNGEE. This CDR3 region has 13 residues. Trimming removed 0 bases from V and 1 base from J, with 4 bases in between. CDR3 protein: CASSVGPQETQYF. CDR3 in DNA: TGTGCCAGCAGCGTAGGTCCCCAAGAGACCCAGTACTTC.

The chain couples TRBV7-9 to TRBJ1-4; 7 nucleotides agree with TRBD1. J lost 14 bases, V lost 5 bases, and 14 bases had no gene match. The CDR3 length is 14 residues. In germline, CDR1 is SEHNR, CDR2 FQNEAQ (reference sequence). CDR3 DNA sequence: TGTGCCAGCAGCCCAGGGGGACTGCCAGCCCACCTGTTTTTT. Its protein is CASSPGGLPAHLFF.

This chain uses TRBV7-9 with TRBJ2-7; the D is unclear. CDR3 length equals 14 residues. Germline V lookup: CDR1 SEHNR, CDR2 FQNEAQ (reference sequence). V lost 7 bases to trimming and J lost 6 bases, with 19 bases between them. CDR3 sequence reads: CASKVLPDSGEQYF. The CDR3 DNA reads as TGTGCCAGCAAAGTCTTACCGGATTCTGGCGAGCAGTACTTC.

The chain combines TRBV29-1 with TRBJ1-5; D not certain. V lost 6 bases, J lost 2 bases, and 17 bases lay in between. This CDR3 is built from 15 residues. Germline V gene lookup returns CDR1 SQVTM and CDR2 ANQGSEA. The CDR3 DNA follows: TGCAGCGTCTCGGTCTCGGGCTACGGCAATCAGCCCCAGCATTTT. Amino acid sequence: CSVSVSGYGNQPQHF. Full variable domain (remainder filled in from reference TRBV29-1 and TRBJ1-5): SAVISQKPSRDICQRGTSLTIQCQVDSQVTMMFWYRQQPGQSLTLIATANQGSEATYESGFVIDKFPISRPNLTFSTLTVSNMSPEDSSIYLCSVSVSGYGNQPQHFGDGTRLSIL.

V usage is TRBV2 and J usage is TRBJ1-6; maybe TRBD1 (5 bases). Trimming pared 4 bases from V and 5 bases from J, leaving 12 bases between. CDR3 length: 15 amino acids. Germline-derived CDR1 and CDR2 are SNHLY and FYNNEI. Here the CDR3 DNA reads TGTGCCAGCAGTGCCCAGGGAAACAATAATTCACCCCTCCACTTT. Residues: CASSAQGNNNSPLHF.

This chain joins TRBV11-2 and TRBJ1-2; D is possibly TRBD1 (6 bases). The CDR3 is made up of 13 amino acids. Germline-derived CDR1 and CDR2 are SGHAT and FQNNGV. Trimming pared 5 bases from V and 4 bases from J, leaving 11 bases between. The CDR3 DNA reads TGTGCCAGCAGCGGACAGTTGAGCTATGGCTACACCTTC. Translation: CASSGQLSYGYTF.

The rearrangement joins TRBV5-1 to TRBJ2-5, with 8 bases lining up with TRBD1. This CDR3 region has 16 residues. V dropped 6 bases and J dropped 0; count of bases not matched to a gene: 10. CDR1 and CDR2 (germline): SGHRS, YFSETQ. CDR3 in DNA: TGCGCCAGCACCGGAGGGACAGGAGGTTACCAAGAGACCCAGTACTTC. Its translation: CASTGGTGGYQETQYF.

The chain combines TRBV6-5 with TRBJ1-2, with TRBD1 matching over 8 bases. The germline V gene has CDR1 MNHEY and CDR2 SVGAGI. Losses at the gene ends were 6 bases for V and 5 bases for J; bases not matched to a gene: 11. The CDR3 loop spans 15 amino acids. CDR3 nucleotides: TGTGCCAGCAGACAAGACCGGGACAGGCAGTATGGCTACACCTTC. It yields the protein CASRQDRDRQYGYTF.